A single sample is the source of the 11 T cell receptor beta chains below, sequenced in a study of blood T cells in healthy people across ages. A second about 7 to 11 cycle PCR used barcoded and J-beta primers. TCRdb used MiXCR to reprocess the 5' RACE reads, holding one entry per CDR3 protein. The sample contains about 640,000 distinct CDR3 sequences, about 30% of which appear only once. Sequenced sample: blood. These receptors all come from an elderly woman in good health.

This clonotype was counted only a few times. The CDR3 DNA sequence: TGTGCCAGCACCCTTGGACAGGGATTTAACTATGGCTACACCTTC. Translation gives CASTLGQGFNYGYTF. V is TRBV7-2 and J is TRBJ1-2; TRBD1 matches 8 bases. Germline trimming cut 7 bases from V and 1 base from J; bases unmatched to any gene: 8. Germline V CDR1 and CDR2: SGHTA, FQGNSA. CDR3 length: 15 amino acids.

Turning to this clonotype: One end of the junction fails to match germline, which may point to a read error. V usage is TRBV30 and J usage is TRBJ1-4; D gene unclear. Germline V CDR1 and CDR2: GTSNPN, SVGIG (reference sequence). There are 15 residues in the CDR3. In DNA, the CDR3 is TGTGCCCGGAGTGTAACCGCCAGATACTTAGAAAAACTGTTTTTT. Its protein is CARSVTARYLEKLFF.

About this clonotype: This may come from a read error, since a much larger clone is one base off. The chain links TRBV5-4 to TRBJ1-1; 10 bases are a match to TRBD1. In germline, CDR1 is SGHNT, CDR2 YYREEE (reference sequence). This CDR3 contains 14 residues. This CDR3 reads CASSPGQGTTGAFF. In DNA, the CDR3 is TGTGCCAGCAGCCCGGGACAGGGGACCACTGGAGCTTTCTTT. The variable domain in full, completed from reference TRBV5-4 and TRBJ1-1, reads ETGVTQSPTHLIKTRGQQVTLRCSSQSGHNTVSWYQQALGQGPQFIFQYYREEENGRGNFPPRFSGLQFPNYSSELNVNALELDDSALYLCASSPGQGTTGAFFGQGTRLTVV.

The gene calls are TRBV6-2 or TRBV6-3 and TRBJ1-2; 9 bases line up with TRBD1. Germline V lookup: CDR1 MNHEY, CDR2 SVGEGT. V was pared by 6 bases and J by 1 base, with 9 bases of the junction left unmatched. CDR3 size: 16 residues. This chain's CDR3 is CASSRLGQGVNYGYTF. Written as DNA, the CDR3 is TGTGCCAGCAGCCGCCTGGGACAGGGAGTTAACTATGGCTACACCTTC.

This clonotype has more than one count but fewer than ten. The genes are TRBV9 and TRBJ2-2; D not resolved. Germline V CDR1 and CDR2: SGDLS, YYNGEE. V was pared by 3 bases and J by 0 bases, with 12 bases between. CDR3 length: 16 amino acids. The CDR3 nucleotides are TGTGCCAGCAGCGCTAGGGCCGCCGCGAACACCGGGGAGCTGTTTTTT. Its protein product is CASSARAAANTGELFF.

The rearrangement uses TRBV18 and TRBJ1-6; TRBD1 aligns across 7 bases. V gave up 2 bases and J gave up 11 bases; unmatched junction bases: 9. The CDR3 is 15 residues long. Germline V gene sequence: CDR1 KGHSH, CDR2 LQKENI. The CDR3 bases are TGTGCCAGCTCACCAAGACAGGGACAGCCCCCACCCCTCCACTTT. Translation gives CASSPRQGQPPPLHF.

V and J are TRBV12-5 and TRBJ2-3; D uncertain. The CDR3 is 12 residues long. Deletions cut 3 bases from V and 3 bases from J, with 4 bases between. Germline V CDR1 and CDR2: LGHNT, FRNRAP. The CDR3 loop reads CASGFGTDTQYF. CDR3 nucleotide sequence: TGTGCTAGTGGTTTCGGTACAGATACGCAGTATTTT.

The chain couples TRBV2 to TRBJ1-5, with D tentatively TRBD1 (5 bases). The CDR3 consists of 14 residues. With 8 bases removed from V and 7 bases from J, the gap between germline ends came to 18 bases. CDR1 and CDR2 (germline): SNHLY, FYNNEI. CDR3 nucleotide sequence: TGTGCCAGCCAAGGGGTGGAGGCAAGGCAGCCCCAGCATTTT. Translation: CASQGVEARQPQHF. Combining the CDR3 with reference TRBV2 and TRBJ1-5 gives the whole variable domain EPEVTQTPSHQVTQMGQEVILRCVPISNHLYFYWYRQILGQKVEFLVSFYNNEISEKSEIFDDQFSVERPDGSNFTLKIRSTKLEDSAMYFCASQGVEARQPQHFGDGTRLSIL.

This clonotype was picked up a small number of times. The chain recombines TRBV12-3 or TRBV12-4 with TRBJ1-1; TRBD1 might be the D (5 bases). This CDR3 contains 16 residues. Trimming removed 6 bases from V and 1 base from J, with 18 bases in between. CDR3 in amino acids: CASSPPSGRGNTEAFF. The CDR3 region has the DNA TGTGCCAGCAGCCCCCCGTCAGGGCGGGGGAACACTGAAGCTTTCTTT.

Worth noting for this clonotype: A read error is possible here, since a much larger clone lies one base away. CDR3 DNA sequence: TGTGCCAGCAGCCGAGATAGACAGGGGGCATGGGAGCAGTACTTC. Protein product: CASSRDRQGAWEQYF. The chain has TRBV3-1 and TRBJ2-5; TRBD1 matches at 10 bases. Germline values: CDR1 LGHDT, CDR2 YNNKEL (reference sequence). The CDR3 extends over 15 amino acids. V was clipped by 4 bases and J by 11 bases; unmatched bases: 13.

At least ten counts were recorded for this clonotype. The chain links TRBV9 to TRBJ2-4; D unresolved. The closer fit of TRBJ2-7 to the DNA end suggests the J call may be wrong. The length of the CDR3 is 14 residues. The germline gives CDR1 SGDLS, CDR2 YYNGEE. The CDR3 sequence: CASSVNPLVHEQYF. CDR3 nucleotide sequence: TGTGCCAGCAGCGTGAACCCTCTCGTTCACGAGCAGTACTTC.